These 24 T cell receptor beta chains came from one sample sequenced in a study of neurological immune-mediated disorders. TCRdb passed the 5' RACE reads through MiXCR, listing each CDR3 protein once. Of roughly 66,000 distinct CDR3 sequences listed, around 5% are singletons. Sequencing was performed on PBMCs. The receptors derive from a woman aged 65 to 85 with multiple sclerosis.

This clonotype was picked up many times. This sequence joins TRBV12-3 or TRBV12-4 and TRBJ1-4; 8 bases line up with TRBD1. V was clipped by 3 bases and J by 5 bases; unmatched bases: 5. The CDR3 covers 15 residues. CDR3 in DNA: TGTGCCAGCAGTTTGGGACAGGCTTCAAATGAAAAACTGTTTTTT. Amino acid sequence: CASSLGQASNEKLFF.

This clonotype was recorded a few times. The chain couples TRBV7-3 to TRBJ2-3; the D gene is possibly TRBD2 (5 bases). Germline CDR1 reads SGHTA; CDR2 reads FQGTGA. The CDR3 consists of 15 residues. Trimming cost V 5 bases and J 7 bases, with 19 bases left between them. DNA for the CDR3: TGTGCCAGCAGCCCCGAGGGCTCAGCTCTTAATACGCAGTATTTT. Amino acid sequence: CASSPEGSALNTQYF.

This clonotype was recorded at least ten times. V is TRBV15 and J is TRBJ1-1, with D possibly matching TRBD1 (5 bases). The CDR3 length is 16 residues. Germline lookup yields CDR1 LNHNV and CDR2 YYDKDF (reference sequence). Trimming took 0 bases from V and 0 from J, leaving 11 bases between them. The CDR3 is CATSRDYGAVNTEAFF. The CDR3 bases are TGTGCCACCAGCAGAGATTACGGGGCAGTGAACACTGAAGCTTTCTTT.

This clonotype has ten or more counts. The genes are TRBV5-1 and TRBJ2-7; unclear D gene. The V gene's germline CDR1 is SGHRS and CDR2 YFSETQ. Deletions cut 0 bases from V and 5 bases from J, with 6 bases between. This CDR3 contains 12 residues. The CDR3 loop is CASSLDTNEQYF. The CDR3 nucleotides are TGCGCCAGCAGCTTGGATACTAACGAGCAGTACTTC.

This clonotype was seen only a few times. This chain uses TRBV5-6 with TRBJ2-3; D ambiguous. There are 13 residues in the CDR3. Germline V gene sequence: CDR1 SGHDT, CDR2 YYEEEE. V lost 4 bases, J lost 0 bases, and 6 bases lay in between. CDR3 region: CASSHRSTDTQYF. The CDR3 nucleotides are TGTGCCAGCAGCCACCGTAGCACAGATACGCAGTATTTT.

This clonotype was counted ten times or more. V and J are TRBV6-5 and TRBJ2-7, with TRBD1 matching 9 bases. This CDR3 contains 15 residues. Germline V gives CDR1 MNHEY, CDR2 SVGAGI. The ends lost 4 bases at V and 4 bases at J; junction bases unmatched: 8. CDR3 residues: CASSWPGQGKYEQYF. CDR3 DNA sequence: TGTGCCAGCAGTTGGCCGGGACAGGGTAAATACGAGCAGTACTTC.

This clonotype was counted many times. The chain uses TRBV7-2 and TRBJ2-7; D not certain. The V end was cut by 5 bases, the J end by 2 bases, with 10 bases between. The CDR3 sequence is 13 residues long. The V gene's germline CDR1 is SGHTA and CDR2 FQGNSA. CDR3 loop: CASSDSWAYEQYF. The CDR3 nucleotides are TGTGCCAGCAGCGACTCATGGGCCTACGAGCAGTACTTC.

This clonotype was observed at least ten times. The chain is built from TRBV5-1 and TRBJ1-4; 8 nucleotides match TRBD1. Germline CDR1 and CDR2: SGHRS and YFSETQ. V lost 3 bases, J lost 8 bases, and 9 bases stayed unmatched. This CDR3 has 15 residues. CDR3 in DNA: TGCGCCAGCAGCTCGGGGACAGGCGATGGGGAAAAACTGTTTTTT. This sequence encodes CASSSGTGDGEKLFF.

This clonotype has ten or more counts. The V gene is TRBV6-5, the J gene TRBJ1-1; the D is unclear. V gave up 5 bases and J gave up 0 bases, with 13 bases separating them. The CDR3 runs to 15 residues. Germline V gene sequence: CDR1 MNHEY, CDR2 SVGAGI. As DNA, the CDR3 is TGTGCCAGCAGTCTTCCAGGCACCATGAACACTGAAGCTTTCTTT. It codes for CASSLPGTMNTEAFF.

Ten or more counts support this clonotype. This chain connects TRBV12-3 or TRBV12-4 to TRBJ2-2, with TRBD2 as a possible D gene (5 bases). Trimming stripped 2 bases from V and 7 bases from J, with 11 bases between. The CDR3 spans 14 residues. The CDR3 sequence: CASSLSGSVGELFF. CDR3 nucleotides: TGTGCCAGCAGTTTATCGGGGTCGGTCGGGGAGCTGTTTTTT.

At least ten counts were recorded for this clonotype. This chain uses TRBV5-5 with TRBJ1-2; D possibly corresponds to TRBD1 (6 bases). V was shortened by 0 bases and J by 12 bases, with 9 bases between the two germline ends. The CDR3 extends over 11 amino acids. Germline V gene lookup returns CDR1 SGHKS and CDR2 YYEKEE (reference sequence). CDR3 DNA sequence: TGTGCCAGCAGCTTGGACAGGGCTAACACCTTC. Translated: CASSLDRANTF.

This clonotype was seen many times. One junction end does not reproduce the germline sequence, and a read error may be involved. The CDR3 spells CASSLERSRSF. Written as DNA, the CDR3 is TGTGCCAGCAGCTTAGAGAGGTCGAGGTCCTTC. The V and J genes are TRBV5-6 and TRBJ2-5; D is unresolved. The germline V gene has CDR1 SGHDT and CDR2 YYEEEE. The CDR3 has 11 amino acids.

There are many counts of this clonotype. CDR3: CSARRQNTEAFF. The DNA of the CDR3 is TGCAGTGCTAGACGACAAAACACTGAAGCTTTCTTT. The J gene is TRBJ1-1, the V gene TRBV20-1, with D unresolved. V lost 2 bases and J 2 bases, leaving 6 bases between the germline ends. This CDR3 contains 12 residues. Germline loops: CDR1 DFQATT, CDR2 SNEGSKA (reference sequence).

This clonotype was detected only a few times. The chain uses TRBV18 and TRBJ1-4; TRBD1 matches 7 bases. The CDR3 consists of 15 residues. Germline V CDR1 and CDR2: KGHSH, LQKENI. The junction had 10 bases not matched to a gene; V was cut back by 6 bases and J by 6 bases. The CDR3 DNA is TGTGCCAGCTCCCGAACCAGGGGGGAGTATGAAAAACTGTTTTTT. Translated, it gives CASSRTRGEYEKLFF. Drawing the rest from reference TRBV18 and TRBJ1-4, the complete variable domain is NAGVMQNPRHLVRRRGQEARLRCSPMKGHSHVYWYRQLPEEGLKFMVYLQKENIIDESGMPKERFSAEFPKEGPSILRIQQVVRGDSAAYFCASSRTRGEYEKLFFGSGTQLSVL.

This clonotype was recorded many times. V is TRBV20-1 and J is TRBJ2-3; D is uncertain. This CDR3 has 12 residues. CDR1 is DFQATT and CDR2 is SNEGSKA in the germline V gene (reference sequence). V was pared by 3 bases and J by 8 bases, with 12 bases between. The CDR3 spells CSASPDSPTQYF. The CDR3 DNA is TGCAGTGCTAGCCCTGACTCCCCTACGCAGTATTTT.

This clonotype was seen repeatedly, ten times or more. The V gene is TRBV7-3, the J gene TRBJ2-1; TRBD2 agrees at 8 bases. Germline V lookup: CDR1 SGHTA, CDR2 FQGTGA. V was clipped by 2 bases and J by 5 bases; unmatched bases: 5. The CDR3 spans 15 residues. CDR3 sequence (DNA): TGTGCCAGCAGCTTAGGCACTAGCGGAAACAATGAGCAGTTCTTC. This translates into CASSLGTSGNNEQFF. Drawing the rest from reference TRBV7-3 and TRBJ2-1, the complete variable domain is GAGVSQTPSNKVTEKGKYVELRCDPISGHTALYWYRQSLGQGPEFLIYFQGTGAADDSGLPNDRFFAVRPEGSVSTLKIQRTERGDSAVYLCASSLGTSGNNEQFFGPGTRLTVL.

This clonotype was observed a few times. The V call is TRBV29-1, the J call TRBJ1-1, with 7 bases fitting TRBD1. The CDR3 consists of 13 residues. The ends lost 5 bases at V and 8 bases at J; junction bases unmatched: 11. Germline CDR1 reads SQVTM; CDR2 reads ANQGSEA. The CDR3 DNA reads TGCAGCGTTAAGGGACAGATGAACTTGGAAGCTTTCTTT. Translation gives CSVKGQMNLEAFF.

This clonotype was detected many times. The chain couples TRBV12-3 or TRBV12-4 to TRBJ2-2; D is undetermined. The ends were cut back, 4 bases at V and 7 bases at J, with 16 bases in the middle. This CDR3 contains 15 residues. CDR3 nucleotides: TGTGCCAGCAGTTCCTCCGGGTCATTCGGCGGGGAGCTGTTTTTT. It is translated as CASSSSGSFGGELFF.

This clonotype was observed many times. The J gene is TRBJ2-1, the V gene TRBV20-1; D is unclear. The length of the CDR3 is 14 residues. The V gene lost 6 bases and the J gene lost 2 bases, with 14 bases spanning the gap. Germline V gene lookup returns CDR1 DFQATT and CDR2 SNEGSKA (reference sequence). In nucleotides, the CDR3 is TGCAGTGCCATCACACCCTCAACCTACAATGAGCAGTTCTTC. Its translation: CSAITPSTYNEQFF.

The sample holds many counts of this clonotype. The CDR3 loop reads CASSVDTGPRETQYF. CDR3 coding DNA: TGTGCCAGCAGCGTAGACACGGGGCCCCGAGAGACCCAGTACTTC. The chain joins TRBV9 to TRBJ2-5, with D perhaps being TRBD1 or TRBD2 (5 bases each). In germline, CDR1 is SGDLS, CDR2 YYNGEE. This CDR3 has 15 residues. V lost 0 bases and J 4 bases, leaving 13 bases between the germline ends.

This clonotype appeared many times. CDR3 nucleotides: TGCAGTGCTCTCCGGATAGCGGGAATAAAAAGTAGCTCCTACAATGAGCAGTTCTTC. It yields the protein CSALRIAGIKSSSYNEQFF. The rearrangement uses TRBV20-1 and TRBJ2-1, with TRBD2 identical over 8 bases. Looked up from germline, CDR1 is DFQATT and CDR2 is SNEGSKA (reference sequence). Trimming cost V 5 bases and J 0 bases; bases outside gene matches: 18. The length of the CDR3 is 19 residues.

This clonotype was detected many times. The V and J genes are TRBV3-1 and TRBJ1-2, with D maybe TRBD1 (6 bases). Germline V CDR1 and CDR2: LGHDT, YNNKEL (reference sequence). Trimming shortened V by 5 bases and J by 2 bases, and 9 bases separated the two germline ends. The length of the CDR3 is 13 residues. The CDR3 DNA reads as TGTGCCAGCAGCAAGACAGGAAACTATGGCTACACCTTC. This sequence encodes CASSKTGNYGYTF. Filled out from reference TRBV3-1 and TRBJ1-2, the complete variable domain reads DTAVSQTPKYLVTQMGNDKSIKCEQNLGHDTMYWYKQDSKKFLKIMFSYNNKELIINETVPNRFSPKSPDKAHLNLHINSLELGDSAVYFCASSKTGNYGYTFGSGTRLTVV.

This clonotype was seen ten or more times. The chain uses TRBV5-1 and TRBJ1-6; D is undetermined. CDR1 is SGHRS and CDR2 is YFSETQ in the germline V gene. This CDR3 region has 13 residues. Trimming took off 4 bases at V and 9 bases at J, with 11 bases between the two ends. The CDR3 coding sequence is TGCGCCAGCAGCGGCGGTGTGGGTTCACCCCTCCACTTT. This translates into CASSGGVGSPLHF.

This clonotype came up many times. This rearrangement joins TRBV7-2 to TRBJ1-5; the D gene is possibly TRBD1 (6 bases). V shed 1 base and J shed 5 bases, with 9 bases lying between them. The CDR3 runs 14 residues. Germline CDR1 is SGHTA and CDR2 is FQGNSA. The CDR3 region has the DNA TGTGCCAGCAGCTTAGGGGGGCGGGATCAGCCCCAGCATTTT. This codes for CASSLGGRDQPQHF.